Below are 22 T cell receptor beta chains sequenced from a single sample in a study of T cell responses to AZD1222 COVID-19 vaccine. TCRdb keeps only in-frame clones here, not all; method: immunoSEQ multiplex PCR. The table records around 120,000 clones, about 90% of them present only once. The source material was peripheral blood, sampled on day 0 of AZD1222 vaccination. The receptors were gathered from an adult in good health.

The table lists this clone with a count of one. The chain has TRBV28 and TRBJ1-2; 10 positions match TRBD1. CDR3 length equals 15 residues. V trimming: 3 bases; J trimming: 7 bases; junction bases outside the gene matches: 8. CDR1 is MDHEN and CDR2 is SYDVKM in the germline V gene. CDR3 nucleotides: TGTGCCAGCAGTTTCGGGACAGGGGACAGTGGTGGCTACACCTTC. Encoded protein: CASSFGTGDSGGYTF.

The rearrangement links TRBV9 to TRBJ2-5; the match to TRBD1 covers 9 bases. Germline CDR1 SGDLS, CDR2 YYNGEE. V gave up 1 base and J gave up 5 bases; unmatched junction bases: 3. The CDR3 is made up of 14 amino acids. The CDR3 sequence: CASSVTGGGETQYF. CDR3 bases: TGTGCCAGCAGCGTAACAGGGGGCGGGGAGACCCAGTACTTC.

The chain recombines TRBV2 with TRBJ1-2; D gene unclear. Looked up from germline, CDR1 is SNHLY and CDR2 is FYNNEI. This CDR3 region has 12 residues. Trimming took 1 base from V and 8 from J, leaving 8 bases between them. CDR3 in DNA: TGTGCCAGCAGTGAAGGGACTGAAGGCTACACCTTC. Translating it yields CASSEGTEGYTF.

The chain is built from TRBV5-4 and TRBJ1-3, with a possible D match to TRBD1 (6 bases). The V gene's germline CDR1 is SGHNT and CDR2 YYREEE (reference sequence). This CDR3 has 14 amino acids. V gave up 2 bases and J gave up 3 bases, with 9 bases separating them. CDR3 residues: CASSFGGYGNTIYF. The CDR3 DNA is TGTGCCAGCAGCTTTGGGGGCTATGGAAACACCATATATTTT.

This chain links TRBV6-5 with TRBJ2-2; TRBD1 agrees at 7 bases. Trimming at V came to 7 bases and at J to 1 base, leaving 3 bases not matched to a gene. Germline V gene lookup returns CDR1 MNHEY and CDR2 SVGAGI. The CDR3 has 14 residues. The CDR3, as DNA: TGTGCCAGCACCGACAGGGAGAACACCGGGGAGCTGTTTTTT. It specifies CASTDRENTGELFF.

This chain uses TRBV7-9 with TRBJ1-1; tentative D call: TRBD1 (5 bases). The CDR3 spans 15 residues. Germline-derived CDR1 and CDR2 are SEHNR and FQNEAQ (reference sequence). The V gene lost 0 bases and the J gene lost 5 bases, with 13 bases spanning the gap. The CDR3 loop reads CASSLAGSRVTEAFF. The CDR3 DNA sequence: TGTGCCAGCAGCTTAGCAGGTAGCAGGGTAACTGAAGCTTTCTTT.

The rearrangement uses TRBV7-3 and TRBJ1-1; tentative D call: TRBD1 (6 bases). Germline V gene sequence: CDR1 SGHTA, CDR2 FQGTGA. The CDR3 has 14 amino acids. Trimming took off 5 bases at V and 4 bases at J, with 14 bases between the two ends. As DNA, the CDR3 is TGTGCCAGCAGCCCAAACAGGGAATCCACTGAAGCTTTCTTT. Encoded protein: CASSPNRESTEAFF.

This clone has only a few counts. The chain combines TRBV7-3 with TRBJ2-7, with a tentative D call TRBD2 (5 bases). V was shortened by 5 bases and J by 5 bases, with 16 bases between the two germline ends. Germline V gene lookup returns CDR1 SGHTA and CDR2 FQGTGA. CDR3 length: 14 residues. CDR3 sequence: CASSQSGPGNEQYF. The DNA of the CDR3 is TGTGCCAGCAGCCAGAGCGGCCCCGGGAACGAGCAGTACTTC.

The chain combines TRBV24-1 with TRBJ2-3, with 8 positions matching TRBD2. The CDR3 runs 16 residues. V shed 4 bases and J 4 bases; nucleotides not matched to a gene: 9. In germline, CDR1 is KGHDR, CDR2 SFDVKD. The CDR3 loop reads CATSEGGTRGPDTQYF. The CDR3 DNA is TGTGCCACCAGTGAGGGAGGGACTAGAGGGCCAGATACGCAGTATTTT.

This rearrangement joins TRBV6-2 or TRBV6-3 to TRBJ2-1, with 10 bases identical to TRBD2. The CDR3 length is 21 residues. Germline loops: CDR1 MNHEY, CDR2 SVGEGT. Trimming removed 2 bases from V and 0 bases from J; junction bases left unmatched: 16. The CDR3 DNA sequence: TGTGCCAGCAGTTACCCATCCTTACCTCCTAGCGGGAGAAGCTCCTACAATGAGCAGTTCTTC. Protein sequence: CASSYPSLPPSGRSSYNEQFF.

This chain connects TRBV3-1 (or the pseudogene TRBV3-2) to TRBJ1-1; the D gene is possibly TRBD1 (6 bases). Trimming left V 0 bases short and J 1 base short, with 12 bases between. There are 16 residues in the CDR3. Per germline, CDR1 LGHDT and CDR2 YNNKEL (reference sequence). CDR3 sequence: CASSQDGGGSNTEAFF. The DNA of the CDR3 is TGTGCCAGCAGCCAAGATGGAGGGGGATCGAACACTGAAGCTTTCTTT.

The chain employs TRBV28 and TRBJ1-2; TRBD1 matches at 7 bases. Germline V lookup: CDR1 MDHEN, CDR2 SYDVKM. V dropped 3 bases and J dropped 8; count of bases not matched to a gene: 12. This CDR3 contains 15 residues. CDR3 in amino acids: CASSLGTDRVGGYTF. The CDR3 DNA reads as TGTGCCAGCAGTTTGGGGACTGACAGGGTGGGAGGCTACACCTTC.

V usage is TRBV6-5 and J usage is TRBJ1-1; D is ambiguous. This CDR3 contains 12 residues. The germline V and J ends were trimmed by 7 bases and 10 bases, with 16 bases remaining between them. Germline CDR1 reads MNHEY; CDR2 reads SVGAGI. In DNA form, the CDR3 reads TGTGCCAGCAAGAAGTCGTACGCTCCAGCTTTCTTT. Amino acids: CASKKSYAPAFF.

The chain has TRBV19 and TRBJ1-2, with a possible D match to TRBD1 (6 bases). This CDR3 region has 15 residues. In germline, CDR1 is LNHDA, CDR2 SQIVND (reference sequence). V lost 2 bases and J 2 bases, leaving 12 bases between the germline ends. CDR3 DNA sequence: TGTGCCAGTAGTATATTCCGTCAGGGGAACTATGGCTACACCTTC. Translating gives CASSIFRQGNYGYTF.

The CDR3 DNA follows: TGCGCCAGCAGCTTGGGACAGGCTTCCGGGGAGCTGTTTTTT. As protein: CASSLGQASGELFF. The chain carries TRBV5-1 and TRBJ2-2, with D possibly matching TRBD1 (6 bases). The germline CDR1 and CDR2 sequences are SGHRS and YFSETQ. The V end was cut by 0 bases, the J end by 6 bases, with 9 bases between. CDR3 size: 14 residues.

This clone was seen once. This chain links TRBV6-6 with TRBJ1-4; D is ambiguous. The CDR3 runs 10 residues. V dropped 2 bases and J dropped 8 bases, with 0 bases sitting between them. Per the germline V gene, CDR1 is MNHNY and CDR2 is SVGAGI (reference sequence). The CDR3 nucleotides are TGTGCCAGCAGTTACGAAAAACTGTTTTTT. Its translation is CASSYEKLFF.

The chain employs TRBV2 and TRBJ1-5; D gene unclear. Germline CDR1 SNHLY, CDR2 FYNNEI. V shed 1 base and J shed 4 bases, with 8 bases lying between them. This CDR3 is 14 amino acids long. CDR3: CASSEVSLNQPQHF. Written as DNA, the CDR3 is TGTGCCAGCAGTGAAGTCAGTCTGAATCAGCCCCAGCATTTT.

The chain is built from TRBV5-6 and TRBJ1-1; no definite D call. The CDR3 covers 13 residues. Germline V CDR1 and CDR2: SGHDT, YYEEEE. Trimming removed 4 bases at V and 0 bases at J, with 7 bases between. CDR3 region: CASSLPVNTEAFF. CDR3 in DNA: TGTGCCAGCAGCCTACCAGTGAACACTGAAGCTTTCTTT.

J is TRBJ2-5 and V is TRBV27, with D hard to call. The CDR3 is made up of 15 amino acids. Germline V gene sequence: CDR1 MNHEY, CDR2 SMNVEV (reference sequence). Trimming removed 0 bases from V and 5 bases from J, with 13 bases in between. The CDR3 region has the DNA TGTGCCAGCAGTTTATCGCACGGAAGGGTCGAGACCCAGTACTTC. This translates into CASSLSHGRVETQYF.

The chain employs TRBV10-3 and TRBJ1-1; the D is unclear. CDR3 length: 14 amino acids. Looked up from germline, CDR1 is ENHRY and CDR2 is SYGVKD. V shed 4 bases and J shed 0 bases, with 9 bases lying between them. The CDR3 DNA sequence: TGTGCCATCAGTGGAGAGGGTTTGAACACTGAAGCTTTCTTT. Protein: CAISGEGLNTEAFF.

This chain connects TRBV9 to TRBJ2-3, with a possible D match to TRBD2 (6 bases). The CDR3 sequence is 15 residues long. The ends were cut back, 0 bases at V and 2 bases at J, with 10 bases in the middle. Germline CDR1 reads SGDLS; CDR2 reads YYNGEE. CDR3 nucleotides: TGTGCCAGCAGCGTAGGCTGGCGGGACACAGATACGCAGTATTTT. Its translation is CASSVGWRDTDTQYF. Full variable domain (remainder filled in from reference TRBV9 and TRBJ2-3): DSGVTQTPKHLITATGQRVTLRCSPRSGDLSVYWYQQSLDQGLQFLIQYYNGEERAKGNILERFSAQQFPDLHSELNLSSLELGDSALYFCASSVGWRDTDTQYFGPGTRLTVL.

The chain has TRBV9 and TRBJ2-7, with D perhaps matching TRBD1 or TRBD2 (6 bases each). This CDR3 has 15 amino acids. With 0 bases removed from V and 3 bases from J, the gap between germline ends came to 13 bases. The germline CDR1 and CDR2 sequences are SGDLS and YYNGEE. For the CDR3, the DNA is TGTGCCAGCAGCGTAGGAAGGGGGGTGGGCTACGAGCAGTACTTC. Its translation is CASSVGRGVGYEQYF.